One T cell receptor (beta chain) is described in this entry. Its antigen remains unknown. The time point is: cycle 4 day 1 (C4D1), after 5 to 7 weeks of nivolumab. With no exception, relapse followed autologous stem cell transplantation in all patients, and brentuximab vedotin exposure varied. The CDR3 spans 12 residues. V lost 0 bases to trimming and J lost 6 bases, with 9 bases between them. Looked up from germline, CDR1 is GTSNPN and CDR2 is SVGIG (reference sequence). Assay used: immunoSEQ multiplex PCR; TCRdb lists only in-frame clones, some missing. The repertoire holds over 70,000 clones, with about nine tenths as singletons. These data originate in a study of PD-1 blockade in classical Hodgkin lymphoma. Study-wide findings and caveats: Relapsed/refractory patients reportedly had the lowest baseline TCR diversity, below newly diagnosed patients, who were below healthy donors.

The source was peripheral blood mononuclear cells (PBMCs), collected before the fourth cycle of nivolumab. The receptor was isolated from a human donor with classical Hodgkin lymphoma. The chain couples TRBV30 to TRBJ2-7; D not certain. The CDR3 nucleotides read TGTGCCTGGAGTGTATTTGGGATCGAGCAGTACTTC. It encodes CAWSVFGIEQYF.